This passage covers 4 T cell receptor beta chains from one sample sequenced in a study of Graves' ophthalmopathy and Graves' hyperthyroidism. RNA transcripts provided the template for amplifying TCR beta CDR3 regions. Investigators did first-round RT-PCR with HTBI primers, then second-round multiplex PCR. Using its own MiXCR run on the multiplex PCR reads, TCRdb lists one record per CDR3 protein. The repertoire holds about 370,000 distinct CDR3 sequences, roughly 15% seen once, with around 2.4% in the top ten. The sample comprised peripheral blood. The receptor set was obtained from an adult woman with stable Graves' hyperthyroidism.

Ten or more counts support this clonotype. The CDR3 nucleotides are TGTGCCAGCAGTCACGGCGGGGGGGCTGGAAACACCATATATTTT. It yields the protein CASSHGGGAGNTIYF. V gene TRBV28 combines with J gene TRBJ1-3, with D perhaps TRBD1 (5 bases). The V gene lost 5 bases and the J gene lost 2 bases, with 13 bases spanning the gap. This CDR3 has 15 residues. Germline V lookup: CDR1 MDHEN, CDR2 SYDVKM.

This chain's CDR3 is CASSQERSGRAGANTGELFF. The CDR3 DNA reads TGTGCCAGCAGCCAAGAGCGATCCGGCCGGGCGGGGGCGAACACCGGGGAGCTGTTTTTT. The chain combines TRBV3-1 with TRBJ2-2; TRBD2 matches 7 bases. Germline values: CDR1 LGHDT, CDR2 YNNKEL (reference sequence). The V gene end was trimmed by 0 bases and the J gene end by 0 bases; junction bases not matched to a gene: 13. The CDR3 totals 20 residues.

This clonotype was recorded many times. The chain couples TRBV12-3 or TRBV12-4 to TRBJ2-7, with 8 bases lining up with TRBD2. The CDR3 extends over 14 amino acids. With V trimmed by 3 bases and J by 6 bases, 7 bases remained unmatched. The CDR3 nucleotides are TGTGCCAGCAGTTTCTTAGCGGGGACTAGCGAGCAGTACTTC. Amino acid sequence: CASSFLAGTSEQYF.

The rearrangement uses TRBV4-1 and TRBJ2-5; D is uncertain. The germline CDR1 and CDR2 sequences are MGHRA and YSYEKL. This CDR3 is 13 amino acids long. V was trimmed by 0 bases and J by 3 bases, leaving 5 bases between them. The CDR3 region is CASSQENKETQYF. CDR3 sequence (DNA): TGCGCCAGCAGCCAAGAGAATAAAGAGACCCAGTACTTC.